The clone carrying this TCR beta chain was seen a handful of times. Its antigen is as yet unknown. The isolated RNA, all of it, was reverse transcribed, so expressed TCRB transcripts were what got sequenced. Only in-frame clones appear in the TCRdb table, and some are missing; sequencing was by immunoSEQ multiplex PCR. The sample holds approximately 170,000 clones, about 7.8% seen once. The record originates from a study of beta chain features in type 1 diabetes. Across the whole study: Sorted cells numbering over 95,000,000 were examined across all samples. Whole-study results and caveats: Among type 1 diabetes patients, VDJ junctions had fewer insertions and more deletions. Any HLA-type effect on TCRB rearrangement remained unresolved here. People with Type 1 diabetes carried modestly yet significantly shorter TCRB CDR3s in all four CD4+ subsets.

The germline V gene encodes CDR1 SGHTA and CDR2 FQGNSA. V lost 5 bases and J 10 bases, leaving 12 bases between the germline ends. The CDR3 consists of 13 residues. The chain links TRBV7-2 to TRBJ1-6; D is undetermined. The source material was central memory CD4+ T cells from blood. The receptor comes from a woman in her 40s with type 1 diabetes. As DNA, the CDR3 is TGTGCCAGCAGCCCCGGTCACAGCTCACCCCTCCACTTT. Encoded protein: CASSPGHSSPLHF.